The present T cell receptor beta chain was sequenced within a study of T cells in Graves' hyperthyroidism and ophthalmopathy (dated by TCRdb to about 2019). Background for the entire study: Peripheral blood samples were taken at the time of initial diagnosis, prior to any treatment. TCR V-J signatures able to tell the groups apart were searched for in a discovery cohort of 90 to 100 patients, of whom over 40 had Graves' ophthalmopathy and roughly 58 had stable Graves' hyperthyroidism. Whether ophthalmopathy could be predicted prospectively was tested in an independent validation cohort made up of under 20 hyperthyroidism patients plus 17 patients who later progressed to ophthalmopathy. For training and testing, the 100 patients in the discovery cohort were randomly divided in a 7:3 ratio. Thyroid tissue and blood T-cell repertoires from six Graves' hyperthyroidism patients were also compared in the study. After blood sampling, hyperthyroidism patients were treated with methimazole at a starting dose of 30 mg daily, and ophthalmopathy patients were treated with high-dose intravenous methylprednisolone. TCR Vbeta CDR3 sequencing of some 140 peripheral blood samples (approximately 44 ophthalmopathy, around 80 hyperthyroidism and approximately 17 progressor patients) is reported in the paper. The investigation overall reported the following: A 13 V-J signature model separated ophthalmopathy from stable hyperthyroidism, with 87.88% sensitivity and 81.08% specificity in cross-validation and 80%/75% in testing. In validation, progression to ophthalmopathy was predicted by the model with approximately 67% sensitivity and 72% to 80% specificity, a median of 6.5 months before onset. Sample size was not statistically predetermined, and blinding of investigators to group allocation was not performed. Most expanded thyroid clonotypes (frequency above 0.001) were also found in blood, which suggests that blood repertoires may mirror thyroid immune responses.

The TCR beta CDR3 regions were amplified from RNA transcripts. For the first round of RT-PCR on the TCR CDR3, the HTBI primer set was used together with the Qiagen OneStep RT-PCR kit. Libraries were constructed in a second round of multiplex PCR, after which size selection and purification were performed. Libraries were sequenced paired-end with 100 bp reads on an Illumina HiSeq2000. The published analysis was carried out like this. SOAPnuke was used to process the raw data, with reads discarded if the reads contained adapters or uncalled bases, had a mean Phred below 15, or lacked an exact constant-primer or identifier match. High-quality paired reads were merged using COPE v1.2.5, and each unique nucleotide sequence was defined as a clonotype. MiTCR v1.1 was used to align the clonotypes against IMGT TRBV, TRBD and TRBJ reference segments. The analysis was restricted to V-J combinations with a frequency above 0.0001, which together covered 99.2% of the repertoires. The TCS score was defined as the ratio of F50 (clonal expansion) to E x V (chaos), calculated using BLOSUM62-based TCRdist between CDR3 peptides within each V-J. Welch's t-statistics and random forest reduced roughly 540 V-J features to 13, which were used in a naive Bayes classifier (R e1071). Using fastp trimming at Q25 and MiXCR clonotype assembly, TCRdb reanalyzed the public sequencing data and kept in-frame beta chains. Every entry covers one CDR3 protein and lists the most common genes and DNA from its rows. The V and J calls were determined by TCRdb, not by the authors. The sample contains over 650,000 distinct CDR3 sequences, roughly 15% of them found a single time. The ten largest clones add up to 8.4% of the sample.

Stable Graves' hyperthyroidism was defined as no progression to ophthalmopathy during 18 months of follow-up. The hyperthyroidism patients were between 18 and 65 years old and newly diagnosed, with a disease duration of less than 2 months. Exclusion was applied to patients with uncontrolled infections, other autoimmune diseases, pregnancy or lactation. Clinical symptoms, serum thyroxine and TRAb, thyroid ultrasound, and orbital computed tomography formed the basis for the diagnoses. Ficoll-Paque density gradient centrifugation was used to isolate PBMCs from 10 ml of fresh peripheral blood. Total RNA was extracted using Trizol reagent, and RNA quality was assessed on an Agilent 2100 Bioanalyzer. Note on this clonotype: Its antigen is still unknown. Base-call qualities are not available, and no considerably larger clone is one nucleotide away.

The sample comprised blood. The TCR comes from a man younger than 35 with Graves' hyperthyroidism.

The nucleotide sequence is given as TGTGCCAGCAGTTACTCCGGACTAGCGGCGGAGTACTTC. This codes for CASSYSGLAAEYF. The chain couples TRBV6-5 to TRBJ2-7, and TRBD2 matches 10 of the central bases. The CDR3 spans 13 residues, from the cysteine through the phenylalanine. Kept here is only the CDR3 DNA, which spans 39 bases and is read in frame from base 1. The junction shows trimming of 0 bases on V and 11 bases on J, and the gene matches do not reach 4 bases of it. CDR1 and CDR2, per the germline V gene, are MNHEY and SVGAGI.